This T cell receptor beta chain was documented in a study of T cells in Graves' hyperthyroidism and ophthalmopathy. The TCR beta CDR3 regions underwent amplification using RNA transcripts as the source. First-round RT-PCR with HTBI primers amplified the TCR CDR3 region. MiXCR was run by TCRdb on the multiplex PCR reads, yielding one entry per CDR3 protein. The table shows around 720,000 distinct CDR3 sequences, with just over 35% occurring only once. This clonotype has only a few counts. Diagnoses were established using clinical symptoms, serum thyroxine and TRAb, thyroid ultrasound and orbital computed tomography. Germline V lookup: CDR1 SGHVS, CDR2 FQNEAQ. The CDR3 runs to 17 residues. V was cut by 1 base and J by 4 bases, with 19 bases left in between.

The chain recombines TRBV7-8 with TRBJ1-2, with D unclear. This TCR was recovered from a woman aged 40 to 50 with Graves' hyperthyroidism. The sequenced sample was blood. The CDR3 region is CASSLGRFEVGSYGYTF. DNA of the CDR3: TGTGCCAGCAGCTTAGGGAGGTTTGAGGTGGGGAGCTATGGCTACACCTTC.